The text below deals with one T cell receptor (beta chain). Compared with germline, one end of the junction differs, possibly owing to a read error. This specimen belongs to a study of control samples from healthy donors and cancer patients. CDR1 and CDR2 from the germline V gene are LGHDT and YNNKEL (reference sequence). The CDR3 is 13 amino acids. Assay: immunoSEQ multiplex PCR; the TCRdb copy retains only in-frame clones and omits some. The data hold hundreds of thousands of clones, with roughly 90% observed a single time. The chain uses TRBV3-1 (or the pseudogene TRBV3-2) and TRBJ2-7; 8 bases agree with TRBD1. This TCR was sampled from a man in his forties with head and neck cancer. Material: PBMCs. The CDR3 nucleotides are TGTGCCAGCAGCCAACCTGCGGACAGGGTGATGAACTTC. Translation gives CASSQPADRVMNF.